The 21 T cell receptor beta chains below were found in one sample sequenced in a study of T cells after yellow fever vaccination. MiXCR, run by TCRdb on the 5' RACE reads, gives a single entry per CDR3 protein. The profile covers about 30,000 distinct CDR3 sequences, with roughly 6% appearing a single time and 25% taken by the ten largest. This specimen consisted of PBMCs, either bulk or a sorted T-cell subset (CD4+, CD8+, memory, or dextramer-sorted; not recorded which), obtained on the day of the yellow fever booster vaccination. All receptors derive from a man aged 30 to 45 who received the YFV17D yellow fever vaccine.

This clonotype ranks as medium-sized. The genes are TRBV28 and TRBJ2-7; 9 bases agree with TRBD2. Unmatched junction bases numbered 12, after V lost 7 bases and J lost 2 bases. The CDR3 is 16 residues long. The germline V gene has CDR1 MDHEN and CDR2 SYDVKM. Here the CDR3 reads CASTPGVAGVPYEQYF. CDR3 nucleotides: TGTGCCAGCACCCCTGGGGTAGCGGGAGTCCCCTACGAGCAGTACTTC. The full variable domain, in which reference TRBV28 and TRBJ2-7 provide the parts outside the CDR3, is DVKVTQSSRYLVKRTGEKVFLECVQDMDHENMFWYRQDPGLGLRLIYFSYDVKMKEKGDIPEGYSVSREKKERFSLILESASTNQTSMYLCASTPGVAGVPYEQYFGPGTRLTVT.

The genes are TRBV10-3 and TRBJ1-2; no reliable D call. Trimming took off 7 bases at V and 1 base at J, with 13 bases between the two ends. The CDR3 covers 14 residues. The germline gives CDR1 ENHRY, CDR2 SYGVKD. The CDR3 loop is CAITFDGFNYGYTF. The CDR3, as DNA: TGTGCCATCACCTTTGACGGGTTTAACTATGGCTACACCTTC.

This rearrangement joins TRBV5-1 to TRBJ2-2; D possibly matches TRBD1 or TRBD2 (5 bases each). The V end lost 1 base, the J end lost 1 base, and 11 bases lay between the germline ends. CDR1 is SGHRS and CDR2 is YFSETQ in the germline V gene. The CDR3 sequence is 16 residues long. The CDR3 DNA reads TGCGCCAGCAGCTTGCCCAGGGAGTGGAACACCGGGGAGCTGTTTTTT. This translates into CASSLPREWNTGELFF.

This clonotype came up a few times. The chain combines TRBV11-2 with TRBJ2-7, with 9 bases identical to TRBD1. The J segment lost 6 bases and the V segment lost 4 bases, leaving 13 bases of the junction unmatched. The germline V gene encodes CDR1 SGHAT and CDR2 FQNNGV. There are 16 residues in the CDR3. CDR3 loop: CASSSTMVDRGGEQYF. The CDR3 DNA follows: TGTGCCAGCAGCTCGACCATGGTTGACAGGGGGGGCGAGCAGTACTTC.

This clonotype was observed at least ten times. The chain is built from TRBV15 and TRBJ2-1, with D unclear. Between the trimmed V and J ends, which lost 5 bases and 7 bases, there was a span of 18 bases. CDR1 and CDR2 from the germline V gene are LNHNV and YYDKDF (reference sequence). This CDR3 has 15 amino acids. The CDR3 loop reads CATSLDRVSWNEQFF. CDR3 nucleotide sequence: TGTGCCACCAGCCTAGACCGGGTTTCGTGGAATGAGCAGTTCTTC.

The CDR3 sequence is CSARMKWNYGYTF. CDR3 nucleotide sequence: TGCAGTGCTAGAATGAAGTGGAACTATGGCTACACCTTC. The rearrangement joins TRBV20-1 to TRBJ1-2; D is unclear. The length of the CDR3 is 13 residues. Looked up from germline, CDR1 is DFQATT and CDR2 is SNEGSKA (reference sequence). With 2 bases removed from V and 2 bases from J, the gap between germline ends came to 9 bases.

This clonotype has a count of ten or more. This chain links TRBV7-9 with TRBJ2-5; TRBD2 matches at 10 bases. CDR1 is SEHNR and CDR2 is FQNEAQ in the germline V gene (reference sequence). V gave up 0 bases and J gave up 4 bases; unmatched junction bases: 2. This CDR3 comprises 15 residues. CDR3 protein: CASSLAASGGETQYF. CDR3 nucleotide sequence: TGTGCCAGCAGCTTAGCAGCTAGCGGGGGAGAGACCCAGTACTTC.

This clonotype was detected many times. This sequence joins TRBV27 and TRBJ1-5; 7 positions agree with TRBD1. Trimming removed 4 bases from V and 5 bases from J; junction bases left unmatched: 5. CDR3 size: 14 residues. CDR1 and CDR2 from the germline V gene are MNHEY and SMNVEV (reference sequence). CDR3 loop: CASSWGQGDQPQHF. As DNA, the CDR3 is TGTGCCAGCAGTTGGGGGCAGGGGGATCAGCCCCAGCATTTT.

This chain joins TRBV28 and TRBJ1-2; 9 bases agree with TRBD1. The junction had 13 bases not matched to a gene; V was cut back by 3 bases and J by 8 bases. Germline V gene lookup returns CDR1 MDHEN and CDR2 SYDVKM. CDR3 length: 16 amino acids. The CDR3 nucleotides read TGTGCCAGCAGTTTCCCAAAAGGGGACAGGGCAGTCGGCTACACCTTC. It translates to CASSFPKGDRAVGYTF.

The gene calls are TRBV4-1 and TRBJ1-3; D might be TRBD1 (5 bases). Germline CDR1 and CDR2: MGHRA and YSYEKL. The germline V and J ends were trimmed by 1 base and 2 bases, with 6 bases remaining between them. This CDR3 spans 14 amino acids. The CDR3 protein is CASSQGDPGNTIYF. The DNA of the CDR3 is TGCGCCAGCAGCCAAGGGGACCCTGGAAACACCATATATTTT.

This clonotype was counted between two and nine times. V and J are TRBV19 and TRBJ2-7; a weak D match, TRBD2 (6 bases). Germline lookup yields CDR1 LNHDA and CDR2 SQIVND (reference sequence). Trimming removed 3 bases from V and 3 bases from J, with 18 bases in between. This CDR3 comprises 16 residues. This chain's CDR3 is CASSIMASATFYEQYF. DNA for the CDR3: TGTGCCAGTAGTATTATGGCTAGCGCGACCTTCTACGAGCAGTACTTC. Full variable domain (rest looked up from reference TRBV19 and TRBJ2-7): DGGITQSPKYLFRKEGQNVTLSCEQNLNHDAMYWYRQDPGQGLRLIYYSQIVNDFQKGDIAEGYSVSREKKESFPLTVTSAQKNPTAFYLCASSIMASATFYEQYFGPGTRLTVT.

This clonotype has only one observation. V usage is TRBV20-1 and J usage is TRBJ2-1; 9 nucleotides match TRBD2. This CDR3 region has 15 residues. V shed 5 bases and J 7 bases; nucleotides not matched to a gene: 12. Germline V gives CDR1 DFQATT, CDR2 SNEGSKA (reference sequence). CDR3: CSAPRGSGSGNEQFF. Here the CDR3 DNA reads TGCAGTGCTCCGAGGGGTAGCGGGAGTGGTAATGAGCAGTTCTTC.

The rearrangement uses TRBV19 and TRBJ2-7; D remains unclear. CDR3 size: 15 residues. Trimming left V 3 bases short and J 3 bases short, with 15 bases between. CDR1 and CDR2 (germline): LNHDA, SQIVND (reference sequence). The CDR3 DNA reads TGTGCCAGTAGTATCGCGGACCAGGCCTACTACGAGCAGTACTTC. It is translated as CASSIADQAYYEQYF.

The chain employs TRBV4-2 and TRBJ2-2, with 10 bases aligning to TRBD2. Germline-derived CDR1 and CDR2 are LGHNA and YNFKEQ. The CDR3 extends over 17 amino acids. The V and J ends lost 0 bases and 5 bases, in that order; junction bases with no gene match: 6. CDR3 region: CASSQDIAGGGTGELFF. DNA of the CDR3: TGTGCCAGCAGCCAAGATATAGCGGGAGGAGGGACCGGGGAGCTGTTTTTT.

This clonotype has a count of ten or more. This sequence joins TRBV12-3 or TRBV12-4 and TRBJ1-2; TRBD1 matches at 8 bases. V gave up 6 bases and J gave up 8 bases; unmatched junction bases: 2. The CDR3 totals 11 residues. Written as DNA, the CDR3 is TGTGCCAGCAGCAGGGGGCTGGGCTACACCTTC. Protein: CASSRGLGYTF.

At least ten counts were recorded for this clonotype. The rearrangement uses TRBV27 and TRBJ2-7, with TRBD1 as a possible D gene (6 bases). CDR3 size: 15 residues. Germline CDR1 is MNHEY and CDR2 is SMNVEV (reference sequence). Trimming removed 5 bases from V and 1 base from J, with 15 bases in between. CDR3 DNA: TGTGCCAGCAGTCCGTGGGACACTAATTCCTACGAGCAGTACTTC. Translating it yields CASSPWDTNSYEQYF.

This clonotype was seen ten or more times. The rearrangement uses TRBV30 and TRBJ2-5; D may be TRBD1 or TRBD2 (6 bases each). Per germline, CDR1 GTSNPN and CDR2 SVGIG (reference sequence). The CDR3 has 14 amino acids. Trimming removed 0 bases from V and 9 bases from J, with 17 bases in between. The CDR3: CAWSVPSGGMAQYF. The CDR3 nucleotides are TGTGCCTGGAGTGTACCCTCCGGGGGCATGGCCCAGTACTTC.

This clonotype has ten or more counts. This chain joins TRBV3-1 and TRBJ1-2; D call uncertain. The CDR3 loop spans 13 amino acids. V lost 1 base to trimming and J lost 4 bases, with 7 bases between them. Germline V gene data show CDR1 as LGHDT and CDR2 as YNNKEL (reference sequence). The CDR3 nucleotides read TGTGCCAGCAGCCAAGGGCAGCTCTATGGCTACACCTTC. Translation: CASSQGQLYGYTF.

This clonotype has a count of ten or more. This rearrangement joins TRBV11-2 to TRBJ1-1, with 10 bases matching TRBD1. Germline V gene sequence: CDR1 SGHAT, CDR2 FQNNGV. The junction had 7 bases not matched to a gene; V was cut back by 4 bases and J by 8 bases. The CDR3 is 14 residues long. The CDR3 bases are TGTGCCAGCAGCTCCCGGGACAGGGGCCCCGAAGCTTTCTTT. This gives the protein CASSSRDRGPEAFF.

This clonotype occurred once. A much larger clone sits a single nucleotide away, making a read error possible. The chain joins TRBV30 to TRBJ1-1; 7 bases are shared with TRBD1. Germline V lookup: CDR1 GTSNPN, CDR2 SVGIG (reference sequence). The CDR3 runs 13 residues. J gave up 4 bases and V 8 bases, and 10 bases lay outside the gene matches. In DNA form, the CDR3 reads TGTGCCGGGGTGGGACAGCTGACCACTGAAGCTTTCTTT. It translates to CAGVGQLTTEAFF.

The sample holds many counts of this clonotype. The CDR3 region is CASSPGTSYETQYF. The CDR3 region has the DNA TGTGCCAGCAGCCCGGGGACTAGCTACGAGACCCAGTACTTC. V gene TRBV5-5 combines with J gene TRBJ2-5; 9 positions agree with TRBD2. Germline loops: CDR1 SGHKS, CDR2 YYEKEE (reference sequence). CDR3 length: 14 residues. Trimming cost V 4 bases and J 5 bases; bases outside gene matches: 6. Looking up the rest from reference TRBV5-5 and TRBJ2-5 gives the full variable domain: DAGVTQSPTHLIKTRGQQVTLRCSPISGHKSVSWYQQVLGQGPQFIFQYYEKEERGRGNFPDRFSARQFPNYSSELNVNALLLGDSALYLCASSPGTSYETQYFGPGTRLLVL.